This section outlines one T cell receptor beta chain sequence together with its context. The antigen is undetermined. The data stem from a study of OX40 agonist ivuxolimab in advanced cancers. Notes on the study in general: Both CD4+ and CD8+ T cell populations in blood had undergone clonal expansion by week 6 at 0.1 to 3.0 mg/kg. Average numbers of expanded clones were greater in CD8+ T cells than in CD4+.

This CDR3 comprises 14 residues. The V end was cut by 3 bases, the J end by 1 base, with 8 bases between. Germline V gene lookup returns CDR1 LNHDA and CDR2 SQIVND (reference sequence). The assay was immunoSEQ multiplex PCR, and TCRdb's table has in-frame clones only and misses some. The sample yields 65,000 to 95,000 clones, roughly 87% seen once. The specimen comprised CD4+ or CD8+ T cells sorted from blood, sampled in a trial of the OX40 agonist ivuxolimab. The chain employs TRBV19 and TRBJ2-3, with D unclear. This TCR was recovered from an adult with an advanced solid tumor such as melanoma, head and neck, liver or kidney cancer. Here the CDR3 DNA reads TGTGCCAGTAGTATCGGGCAGGGCACAGATACGCAGTATTTT. Its protein product is CASSIGQGTDTQYF. The whole variable domain, filled in from reference TRBV19 and TRBJ2-3, reads DGGITQSPKYLFRKEGQNVTLSCEQNLNHDAMYWYRQDPGQGLRLIYYSQIVNDFQKGDIAEGYSVSREKKESFPLTVTSAQKNPTAFYLCASSIGQGTDTQYFGPGTRLTVL.